One sample yielded the 20 T cell receptor beta chains listed below, sequenced in a study of cytomegalovirus exposure and HLA in healthy donors. TCRdb's copy holds only in-frame clones and misses some; the assay was immunoSEQ multiplex PCR. The sample includes approximately 180,000 clones, around 88% of them seen just once. The sequencing input was PBMCs. The receptors shown here come from a woman between 18 and 29 years old in good health and CMV-seronegative.

This clone came up once. The chain couples TRBV19 to TRBJ2-3; TRBD2 matches 7 bases. Unmatched junction bases numbered 7, after V lost 5 bases and J lost 5 bases. Germline V lookup: CDR1 LNHDA, CDR2 SQIVND (reference sequence). The CDR3 sequence is 14 residues long. CDR3 residues: CASSSDWGGDTQYF. The CDR3, as DNA: TGTGCCAGTAGTTCGGACTGGGGGGGAGATACGCAGTATTTT.

V and J are TRBV7-2 and TRBJ2-2, with D possibly being TRBD1 (6 bases). With 5 bases removed from V and 1 base from J, the gap between germline ends came to 8 bases. Germline CDR1 SGHTA, CDR2 FQGNSA. This CDR3 spans 14 amino acids. The CDR3 sequence: CASSKQGNTGELFF. CDR3 in DNA: TGTGCCAGCAGCAAACAGGGGAACACCGGGGAGCTGTTTTTT. Drawing the rest from reference TRBV7-2 and TRBJ2-2, the complete variable domain is GAGVSQSPSNKVTEKGKDVELRCDPISGHTALYWYRQSLGQGLEFLIYFQGNSAPDKSGLPSDRFSAERTGGSVSTLTIQRTQQEDSAVYLCASSKQGNTGELFFGEGSRLTVL.

V usage is TRBV11-1 and J usage is TRBJ1-2; no clear D. CDR1 is SGHAT, CDR2 FQDESV, per germline (reference sequence). Trimming removed 2 bases at V and 7 bases at J, with 23 bases between. This CDR3 comprises 17 residues. The CDR3 bases are TGTGCCAGCAGCTTAACTTCCTCAGACTCGTCCCCCTTTGGCTACACCTTC. Amino acids: CASSLTSSDSSPFGYTF.

The V gene is TRBV6-5, the J gene TRBJ2-7, with 8 bases that match TRBD2. Unmatched junction bases numbered 4, after V lost 6 bases and J lost 3 bases. Germline CDR1 is MNHEY and CDR2 is SVGAGI. The CDR3 runs 13 residues. The chain's CDR3 is CASSRLAYYEQYF. CDR3 sequence (DNA): TGTGCCAGCAGCAGACTAGCGTACTACGAGCAGTACTTC.

The chain employs TRBV5-1 and TRBJ1-1; tentative D call: TRBD1 (6 bases). The germline CDR1 and CDR2 sequences are SGHRS and YFSETQ. Trimming took 0 bases from V and 4 from J, leaving 10 bases between them. The CDR3 is made up of 14 amino acids. CDR3 bases: TGCGCCAGCAGCTTGGGGCAGGGGTCCACTGAAGCTTTCTTT. As protein: CASSLGQGSTEAFF.

This chain joins TRBV27 and TRBJ2-7; 8 bases are a match to TRBD2. The V and J ends lost 5 bases and 6 bases, in that order; junction bases with no gene match: 12. The CDR3 totals 15 residues. Germline lookup yields CDR1 MNHEY and CDR2 SMNVEV (reference sequence). The DNA for the CDR3 is TGTGCCAGCAGTCAACCGGGACTAGTATTTTTCGAGCAGTACTTC. Protein product: CASSQPGLVFFEQYF.

The V and J genes are TRBV9 and TRBJ1-6; D remains unclear. CDR1 SGDLS and CDR2 YYNGEE come from the germline V gene. CDR3 length: 17 amino acids. Between the trimmed V and J ends, which lost 0 bases and 0 bases, there was a span of 10 bases. CDR3 loop: CASSVEAQSSYNSPLHF. CDR3 DNA: TGTGCCAGCAGCGTAGAAGCCCAAAGCTCCTATAATTCACCCCTCCACTTT.

The CDR3 loop reads CASSNRGGNPIYEQYF. CDR3 coding DNA: TGTGCCAGCAGCAACCGGGGTGGGAACCCGATCTACGAGCAGTACTTC. The J gene is TRBJ2-7, the V gene TRBV7-8; maybe TRBD2 (5 bases). Germline V gene sequence: CDR1 SGHVS, CDR2 FQNEAQ. V lost 5 bases to trimming and J lost 3 bases, with 20 bases between them. The CDR3 has 16 residues.

The chain has TRBV11-2 and TRBJ1-1; 7 bases are a match to TRBD1. Trimming removed 5 bases from V and 5 bases from J; junction bases left unmatched: 8. The CDR3 runs to 14 residues. Germline lookup yields CDR1 SGHAT and CDR2 FQNNGV. The CDR3 loop is CASSPSQGETEAFF. In DNA form, the CDR3 reads TGTGCCAGCAGCCCATCCCAGGGGGAAACTGAAGCTTTCTTT.

The chain has TRBV7-7 and TRBJ2-3, with D maybe TRBD2 (6 bases). Germline-derived CDR1 and CDR2 are SSHAT and FNYEAQ (reference sequence). The CDR3 totals 12 residues. Trimming left V 5 bases short and J 4 bases short, with 7 bases between. CDR3 loop: CASSAGSDTQYF. The CDR3 region has the DNA TGTGCCAGCAGCGCGGGGTCAGATACGCAGTATTTT.

About this clone itself: Other nucleotide sequences in the sample specify the same CDR3. DNA of the CDR3: TGCAGCGTCACAGGGGGCAATCAGCCCCAGCATTTT. Protein: CSVTGGNQPQHF. The J gene is TRBJ1-5, the V gene TRBV29-1; 7 bases line up with TRBD1. With V trimmed by 6 bases and J by 2 bases, 1 base remained unmatched. The CDR3 totals 12 residues. From germline, CDR1 is SQVTM and CDR2 ANQGSEA.

This rearrangement joins TRBV6-1 to TRBJ2-2; no reliable D call. V lost 6 bases to trimming and J lost 7 bases, with 18 bases between them. CDR1 and CDR2 from the germline V gene are MNHNS and SASEGT. The CDR3 is 15 residues long. CDR3 in amino acids: CASRGTSVGFGELFF. DNA for the CDR3: TGTGCCAGCAGGGGTACGAGCGTTGGATTCGGGGAGCTGTTTTTT.

V is TRBV7-9 and J is TRBJ1-2; TRBD1 agrees at 8 bases. J gave up 4 bases and V 5 bases, and 9 bases lay outside the gene matches. The CDR3 has 15 residues. Germline V CDR1 and CDR2: SEHNR, FQNEAQ (reference sequence). The CDR3 DNA follows: TGTGCCAGCAGCAGCGACAGGGGCAATCTCTATGGCTACACCTTC. Protein sequence: CASSSDRGNLYGYTF.

This clone was seen a few times. This chain joins TRBV4-1 and TRBJ2-3; TRBD1 agrees at 7 bases. Germline assignment: CDR1 MGHRA and CDR2 YSYEKL. J lost 2 bases, V lost 4 bases, and 6 bases had no gene match. The CDR3 length is 15 residues. In DNA form, the CDR3 reads TGCGCCAGCAGCCGATCCGGGACAGACACAGATACGCAGTATTTT. Its translation is CASSRSGTDTDTQYF.

This clone was detected only once. CDR3 coding DNA: TGCGCCAGCAGCTATGAGGACAGCCGGCAGCAGCCCCAGCATTTT. Translation: CASSYEDSRQQPQHF. V is TRBV5-1 and J is TRBJ1-5; the D gene is possibly TRBD1 (6 bases). The CDR3 consists of 15 residues. Trimming took off 3 bases at V and 7 bases at J, with 17 bases between the two ends. From germline, CDR1 is SGHRS and CDR2 YFSETQ.

V and J are TRBV4-1 and TRBJ2-1; 8 nucleotides match TRBD2. The germline V gene has CDR1 MGHRA and CDR2 YSYEKL. This CDR3 is built from 17 residues. J lost 7 bases, V lost 3 bases, and 14 bases had no gene match. The CDR3 coding sequence is TGCGCCAGCAGCCATAAGATAACGGGGGGGCGTGGTAATGAGCAGTTCTTC. This translates into CASSHKITGGRGNEQFF.

The chain joins TRBV5-6 to TRBJ2-1; 7 bases map to TRBD2. The trim removed 1 base at V and 2 bases at J, leaving 0 bases unmatched. Germline CDR1 SGHDT, CDR2 YYEEEE. The CDR3 runs 14 residues. CDR3: CASSLRGAYNEQFF. As DNA, the CDR3 is TGTGCCAGCAGCTTGCGGGGGGCCTACAATGAGCAGTTCTTC.

This clone was detected a few times. This chain uses TRBV9 with TRBJ1-1; D call uncertain. The CDR3 contains 14 residues. The V and J ends lost 2 bases and 0 bases respectively, with 8 bases between them. CDR1 SGDLS and CDR2 YYNGEE come from the germline V gene. Written as DNA, the CDR3 is TGTGCCAGCAGCGTTACAGAGTTGAACACTGAAGCTTTCTTT. Its translation is CASSVTELNTEAFF.

The CDR3 DNA reads as TGTGCCAGCAGCTTAGAATACGGAGGGCACTACGAGCAGTACTTC. Encoded protein: CASSLEYGGHYEQYF. The V gene is TRBV11-2, the J gene TRBJ2-7; D perhaps matches TRBD2 (6 bases). This CDR3 is 15 amino acids long. V dropped 0 bases and J dropped 3 bases, with 12 bases sitting between them. Germline V CDR1 and CDR2: SGHAT, FQNNGV.

The gene calls are TRBV5-4 and TRBJ1-4; D gene unclear. Germline loops: CDR1 SGHNT, CDR2 YYREEE (reference sequence). This CDR3 region has 16 residues. The ends were cut back, 0 bases at V and 1 base at J, with 10 bases in the middle. The CDR3 DNA reads TGTGCCAGCAGCTTGGGAGGGAGGCGAACTAATGAAAAACTGTTTTTT. Translated: CASSLGGRRTNEKLFF.